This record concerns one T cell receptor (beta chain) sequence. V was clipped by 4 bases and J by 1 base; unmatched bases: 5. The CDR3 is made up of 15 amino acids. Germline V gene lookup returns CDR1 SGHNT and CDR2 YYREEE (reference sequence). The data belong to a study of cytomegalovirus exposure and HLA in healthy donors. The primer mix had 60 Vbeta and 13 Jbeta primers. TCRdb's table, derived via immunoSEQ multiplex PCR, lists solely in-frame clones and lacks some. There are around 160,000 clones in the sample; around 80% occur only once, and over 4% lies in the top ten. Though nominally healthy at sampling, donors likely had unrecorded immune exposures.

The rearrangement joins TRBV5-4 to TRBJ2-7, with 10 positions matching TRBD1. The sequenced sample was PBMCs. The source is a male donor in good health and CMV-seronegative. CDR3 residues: CASSVPGQGSYEQYF. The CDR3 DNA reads TGTGCCAGCAGCGTTCCGGGACAGGGGTCCTACGAGCAGTACTTC.